This note documents a single TCR beta chain sequence. CDR1 and CDR2 from the germline V gene are ENHRY and SYGVKD. After removal of 6 bases from V and 6 bases from J, the junction contained 5 bases not matched to a gene. This CDR3 comprises 13 residues. This record belongs to a study of blood T cell repertoires in COVID-19. Self-reported history from a screening survey and questionnaire set each donor's cohort. Libraries were prepared by immunoSEQ multiplex PCR; TCRdb keeps only in-frame clonotypes and omits some of them. The sample shows 250,000 to 300,000 clones, roughly 89% of them seen only once. The chain recombines TRBV10-3 with TRBJ1-2, with TRBD1 identical over 9 bases. The sequenced sample consisted of PBMCs or T cells enriched from blood (not recorded which). This TCR derives from an older woman who had recovered from COVID-19. The DNA for the CDR3 is TGTGCCATCAGAGAACAGGGGGCCAATGGCTACACCTTC. Translation gives CAIREQGANGYTF.